These 20 T cell receptor beta chains were all obtained from the same sample, sequenced in a study of early T cells in non-severe SARS-CoV-2 infection. TCRdb processed the 5' RACE reads anew with MiXCR; each CDR3 protein has one entry. Altogether roughly 64,000 distinct CDR3 sequences are present, 10% to 12% being singletons, with the ten largest covering just under 3%. Specimen: whole blood, collected at baseline. These TCRs come from an adult who was a healthcare worker with PCR-confirmed SARS-CoV-2 infection or an uninfected control (not recorded which).

This clonotype was seen a handful of times. The chain links TRBV4-1 to TRBJ1-2; D gene ambiguous. Germline CDR1 is MGHRA and CDR2 is YSYEKL. The CDR3 covers 12 residues. Trimming left V 6 bases short and J 8 bases short, with 13 bases between. The chain's CDR3 is CASSGLDSGYTF. The CDR3 DNA is TGCGCCAGCAGTGGGCTGGATTCGGGCTACACCTTC.

V usage is TRBV3-1 and J usage is TRBJ2-2; 8 bases map to TRBD2. V lost 0 bases to trimming and J lost 6 bases; unmatched junction nucleotides: 3. Germline CDR1 reads LGHDT; CDR2 reads YNNKEL (reference sequence). The CDR3 sequence is 15 residues long. The CDR3 here is CASSQDGGAPGELFF. The CDR3 region has the DNA TGTGCCAGCAGCCAAGACGGGGGGGCGCCCGGGGAGCTGTTTTTT.

This clonotype showed up just a few times. The chain couples TRBV5-8 to TRBJ2-5, with D uncertain. V shed 3 bases and J shed 5 bases, with 11 bases lying between them. Germline V lookup: CDR1 SGHTS, CDR2 YDEGEE. The CDR3 sequence is 13 residues long. The CDR3 DNA is TGTGCCAGCAGCTCTATAGTGGGGGAGACCCAGTACTTC. This translates into CASSSIVGETQYF.

This clonotype was picked up a small number of times. This chain uses TRBV20-1 with TRBJ1-6, with a weak D call TRBD1 (6 bases). The CDR3 consists of 15 residues. Germline values: CDR1 DFQATT, CDR2 SNEGSKA (reference sequence). V was clipped by 1 base and J by 8 bases, with 15 bases between them. For the CDR3, the DNA is TGCAGTGCTAGAGTACCCTCCTACAGGGATTCACCCCTCCACTTT. This sequence encodes CSARVPSYRDSPLHF.

This clonotype was seen more than once but under ten times. This chain links TRBV7-8 with TRBJ2-4; TRBD2 might be the D (5 bases). The V end lost 5 bases, the J end lost 0 bases, and 23 bases lay between the germline ends. Germline V gives CDR1 SGHVS, CDR2 FQNEAQ. CDR3 length: 19 amino acids. The CDR3 DNA sequence: TGTGCCAGCAGCCCAGAGGGAGTTGGCTTCCCGGTAGCCAAAAACATTCAGTACTTC. It specifies CASSPEGVGFPVAKNIQYF.

The V and J genes are TRBV6-6 and TRBJ1-1; D is possibly TRBD1 (6 bases). The CDR3 length is 14 residues. CDR1 and CDR2 (germline): MNHNY, SVGAGI (reference sequence). The germline V and J ends were trimmed by 0 bases and 6 bases, with 11 bases remaining between them. CDR3 in amino acids: CASSYSIGGAEAFF. The CDR3 DNA is TGTGCCAGCAGTTACTCGATTGGGGGCGCTGAAGCTTTCTTT.

Ten or more counts support this clonotype. The rearrangement uses TRBV28 and TRBJ2-7; D gene unclear. CDR1 MDHEN and CDR2 SYDVKM come from the germline V gene. Trimming removed 5 bases at V and 4 bases at J, with 27 bases between. CDR3 length: 18 residues. The chain's CDR3 is CASSPFLRVRPSTYEQYF. CDR3 in DNA: TGTGCCAGCAGTCCTTTCTTACGCGTGAGGCCCTCCACGTACGAGCAGTACTTC. Combining the CDR3 with reference TRBV28 and TRBJ2-7 gives the whole variable domain DVKVTQSSRYLVKRTGEKVFLECVQDMDHENMFWYRQDPGLGLRLIYFSYDVKMKEKGDIPEGYSVSREKKERFSLILESASTNQTSMYLCASSPFLRVRPSTYEQYFGPGTRLTVT.

This clonotype occurred many times. The chain carries TRBV3-1 and TRBJ2-3, with a tentative D call TRBD1 (5 bases). With 4 bases removed from V and 4 bases from J, the gap between germline ends came to 24 bases. This CDR3 region has 18 residues. Germline values: CDR1 LGHDT, CDR2 YNNKEL (reference sequence). CDR3: CASSPRYGATAPPDTQYF. DNA of the CDR3: TGTGCCAGCAGCCCAAGATATGGAGCGACAGCGCCTCCAGATACGCAGTATTTT.

This clonotype has just a few counts. V is TRBV7-6 and J is TRBJ1-6, with D uncertain. There are 14 residues in the CDR3. V lost 5 bases to trimming and J lost 6 bases, with 11 bases between them. Germline V gene data show CDR1 as SGHVS and CDR2 as FNYEAQ. The CDR3 loop is CASSTGSLNSPLHF. For the CDR3, the DNA is TGTGCCAGCAGCACCGGCAGCCTTAATTCACCCCTCCACTTT.

This clonotype showed up many times. The chain joins TRBV19 to TRBJ2-7; no firm D call. Trimming took off 4 bases at V and 2 bases at J, with 6 bases between the two ends. This CDR3 contains 12 residues. Germline CDR1 reads LNHDA; CDR2 reads SQIVND (reference sequence). CDR3 nucleotide sequence: TGTGCCAGTAGTAGTCAGACCTACGAGCAGTACTTC. Its protein product is CASSSQTYEQYF.

This clonotype came up a few times. The rearrangement joins TRBV4-3 to TRBJ2-3; no clear D gene. The CDR3 is 15 residues long. The V end lost 0 bases, the J end lost 0 bases, and 7 bases lay between the germline ends. CDR1 and CDR2 (germline): LGHNA, YSLEER. As DNA, the CDR3 is TGCGCCAGCAGCCAAGATGGGAAAAGCACAGATACGCAGTATTTT. It yields the protein CASSQDGKSTDTQYF.

V usage is TRBV7-2 and J usage is TRBJ2-3; 8 nucleotides match TRBD2. V shed 5 bases, J shed 6 bases, and the junction held 10 bases outside the gene matches. Per germline, CDR1 SGHTA and CDR2 FQGNSA. The CDR3 runs to 15 residues. CDR3 in amino acids: CASSLGRRGVDTQYF. For the CDR3, the DNA is TGTGCCAGCAGCCTTGGGAGGCGGGGGGTTGATACGCAGTATTTT. Together with reference TRBV7-2 and TRBJ2-3, the CDR3 gives the full variable domain: GAGVSQSPSNKVTEKGKDVELRCDPISGHTALYWYRQSLGQGLEFLIYFQGNSAPDKSGLPSDRFSAERTGGSVSTLTIQRTQQEDSAVYLCASSLGRRGVDTQYFGPGTRLTVL.

There are many counts of this clonotype. The V and J genes are TRBV10-3 and TRBJ2-4; no firm D call. V was shortened by 6 bases and J by 1 base, with 13 bases between the two germline ends. CDR3 length: 15 residues. In germline, CDR1 is ENHRY, CDR2 SYGVKD. The CDR3 spells CAIRDDQRAKNIQYF. CDR3 bases: TGTGCCATCAGGGATGATCAGAGGGCCAAAAACATTCAGTACTTC.

The DNA of the CDR3 is TGTGCCAGCAGGGGCCGCTTCGAGCAGTACTTC. It codes for CASRGRFEQYF. The rearrangement links TRBV21-1 to TRBJ2-7; the table's D gene call, TRBD2, was not cross checked with the DNA. TRBV21-1 is a documented pseudogene. The length of the CDR3 is 11 residues.

This clonotype was observed many times. This chain links TRBV4-3 with TRBJ2-1, with TRBD1 matching 11 bases. This CDR3 is built from 20 residues. Per germline, CDR1 LGHNA and CDR2 YSLEER. V lost 5 bases to trimming and J lost 7 bases; unmatched junction nucleotides: 22. CDR3 sequence reads: CASSVRAPDSGTGGRNEQFF. CDR3 in DNA: TGCGCCAGCAGCGTAAGGGCCCCCGACTCCGGGACAGGGGGGAGAAATGAGCAGTTCTTC.

This clonotype has a count of ten or more. The chain combines TRBV2 with TRBJ2-3; D may be TRBD2 (5 bases). Per the germline V gene, CDR1 is SNHLY and CDR2 is FYNNEI. V was clipped by 7 bases and J by 0 bases, with 11 bases between them. The CDR3 totals 14 residues. The CDR3 DNA follows: TGTGCCAGCAACGAGGGCGCGAGCACAGATACGCAGTATTTT. It translates to CASNEGASTDTQYF.

This clonotype was picked up a small number of times. The V gene is TRBV10-3, the J gene TRBJ2-7; 9 bases fit TRBD2. CDR1 and CDR2 (germline): ENHRY, SYGVKD. The CDR3 runs to 13 residues. V gave up 10 bases and J gave up 2 bases; unmatched junction bases: 6. The CDR3 protein is CATTSGLPYEQYF. CDR3 coding DNA: TGTGCCACGACTAGCGGCCTTCCCTACGAGCAGTACTTC.

This clonotype was seen more than once but under ten times. This sequence joins TRBV20-1 and TRBJ2-2; D unresolved. Trimming took 6 bases from V and 1 from J, leaving 9 bases between them. CDR1 is DFQATT and CDR2 is SNEGSKA in the germline V gene (reference sequence). This CDR3 is built from 13 residues. The CDR3 sequence: CSAEALNTGELFF. The CDR3 nucleotides read TGCAGTGCCGAGGCCTTGAACACCGGGGAGCTGTTTTTT.

This clonotype was counted ten times or more. The chain employs TRBV27 and TRBJ2-1, with unresolved D. Between the trimmed V and J ends, which lost 5 bases and 2 bases, there was a span of 4 bases. Germline V CDR1 and CDR2: MNHEY, SMNVEV (reference sequence). This CDR3 comprises 12 residues. In DNA form, the CDR3 reads TGTGCCAGCAGTGGGCCCTACAATGAGCAGTTCTTC. This translates into CASSGPYNEQFF.

This clonotype was detected a few times. The rearrangement links TRBV6-5 to TRBJ2-1; a possible D gene is TRBD1 (5 bases). Germline V gives CDR1 MNHEY, CDR2 SVGAGI. The V and J ends lost 3 bases and 5 bases respectively, with 14 bases between them. This CDR3 is built from 15 residues. This CDR3 reads CASSYRSGADNEQFF. CDR3 in DNA: TGTGCCAGCAGTTATAGGTCTGGGGCTGACAATGAGCAGTTCTTC.